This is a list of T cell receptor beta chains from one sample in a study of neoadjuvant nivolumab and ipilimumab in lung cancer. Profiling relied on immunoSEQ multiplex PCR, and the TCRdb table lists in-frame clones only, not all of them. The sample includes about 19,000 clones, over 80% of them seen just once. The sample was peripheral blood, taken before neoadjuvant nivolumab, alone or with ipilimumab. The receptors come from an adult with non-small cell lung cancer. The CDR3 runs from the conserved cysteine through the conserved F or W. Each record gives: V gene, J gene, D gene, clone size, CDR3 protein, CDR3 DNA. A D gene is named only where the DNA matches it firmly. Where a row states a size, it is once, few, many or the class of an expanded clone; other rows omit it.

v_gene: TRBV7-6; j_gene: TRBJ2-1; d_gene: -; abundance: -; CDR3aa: CASSNSGPWGNEQFF; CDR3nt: TGTGCCAGCAGCAATAGCGGTCCCTGGGGCAATGAGCAGTTCTTC
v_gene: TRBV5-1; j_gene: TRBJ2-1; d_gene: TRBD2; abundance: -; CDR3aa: CASSLVASGSNEQFF; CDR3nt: TGCGCCAGCAGCTTGGTAGCTAGCGGGAGCAATGAGCAGTTCTTC
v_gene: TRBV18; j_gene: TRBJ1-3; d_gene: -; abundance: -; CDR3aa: CASSPQRAGNTIYF; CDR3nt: TGTGCCAGCTCACCTCAACGGGCTGGAAACACCATATATTTT
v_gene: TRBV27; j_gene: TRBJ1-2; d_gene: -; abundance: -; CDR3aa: CASSLEVGFGGYTF; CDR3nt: TGTGCCAGCAGTTTAGAAGTGGGGTTCGGGGGCTACACCTTC
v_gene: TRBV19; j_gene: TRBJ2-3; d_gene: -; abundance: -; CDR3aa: CASRPSPAALDTQYF; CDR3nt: TGTGCCAGTAGACCCTCGCCAGCCGCACTGGATACGCAGTATTTT
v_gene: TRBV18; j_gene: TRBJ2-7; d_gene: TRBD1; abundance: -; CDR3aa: CASSKGQTPEEQYF; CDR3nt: TGTGCCAGCTCAAAGGGACAGACGCCTGAAGAGCAGTACTTC
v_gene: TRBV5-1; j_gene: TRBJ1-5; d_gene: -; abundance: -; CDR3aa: CASSPWGGLAPQHF; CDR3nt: TGCGCCAGCAGCCCCTGGGGGGGTCTAGCGCCCCAGCATTTT
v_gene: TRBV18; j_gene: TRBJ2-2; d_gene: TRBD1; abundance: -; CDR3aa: CASSPPATGTNTGELFF; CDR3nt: TGTGCCAGCTCACCACCGGCGACAGGGACGAACACCGGGGAGCTGTTTTTT
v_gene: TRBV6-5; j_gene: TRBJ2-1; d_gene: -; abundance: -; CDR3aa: CASSPTRLNEQFF; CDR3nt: TGTGCCAGCAGTCCGACGAGACTCAATGAGCAGTTCTTC
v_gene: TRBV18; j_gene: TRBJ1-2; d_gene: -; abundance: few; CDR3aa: CASSSIEGHNYGYTF; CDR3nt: TGTGCCAGCTCATCCATAGAGGGACATAACTATGGCTACACCTTC
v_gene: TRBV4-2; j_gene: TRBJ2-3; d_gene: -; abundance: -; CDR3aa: CASSQVGQGSEEDTQYF; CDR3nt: TGTGCCAGCAGCCAAGTCGGCCAGGGTTCCGAAGAGGATACGCAGTATTTT
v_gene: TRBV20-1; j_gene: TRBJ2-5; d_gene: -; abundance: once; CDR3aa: CSARHEETQYF; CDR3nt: TGCAGTGCTAGGCACGAGGAGACCCAGTACTTC
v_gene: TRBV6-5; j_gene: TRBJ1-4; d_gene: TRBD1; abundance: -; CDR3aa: CASSNTGTAMRKLFF; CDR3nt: TGTGCCAGCTCGAACACCGGGACAGCTATGAGGAAACTGTTTTTT
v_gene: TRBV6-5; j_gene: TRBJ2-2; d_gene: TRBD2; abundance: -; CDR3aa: CASSGTSVGTGELFF; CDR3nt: TGTGCCAGCAGCGGGACTAGCGTCGGCACCGGGGAGCTGTTTTTT
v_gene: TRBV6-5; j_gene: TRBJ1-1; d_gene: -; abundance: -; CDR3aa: CASSYGGLTDTEAFF; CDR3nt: TGTGCCAGCAGTTACGGGGGTTTAACGGACACTGAAGCTTTCTTT
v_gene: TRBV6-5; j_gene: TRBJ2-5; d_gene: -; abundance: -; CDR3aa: CASSSWTLSETQYF; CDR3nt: TGTGCCAGCAGTTCCTGGACATTATCAGAGACCCAGTACTTC
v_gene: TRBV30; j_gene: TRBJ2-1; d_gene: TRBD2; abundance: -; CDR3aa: CAWTSREASGRAEQFF; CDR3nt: TGTGCCTGGACCTCTCGCGAGGCTAGCGGGAGGGCGGAGCAGTTCTTC
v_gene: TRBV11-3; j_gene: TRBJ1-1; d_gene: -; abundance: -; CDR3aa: CASSSAAQGNTEAFF; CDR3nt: TGTGCCAGCAGCTCAGCCGCACAGGGGAACACTGAAGCTTTCTTT
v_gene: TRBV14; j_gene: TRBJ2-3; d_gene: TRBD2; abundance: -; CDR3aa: CASSQGAGGNTDTQYF; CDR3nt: TGTGCCAGCAGCCAAGGAGCGGGAGGTAACACAGATACGCAGTATTTT
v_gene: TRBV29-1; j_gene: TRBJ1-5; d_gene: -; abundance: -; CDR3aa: CSVGEGGQPQHF; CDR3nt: TGCAGCGTTGGGGAAGGCGGTCAGCCCCAGCATTTT
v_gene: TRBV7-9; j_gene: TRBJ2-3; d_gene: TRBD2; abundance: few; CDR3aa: CASSFPAGGQDTQYF; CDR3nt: TGTGCCAGCAGCTTCCCAGCGGGAGGGCAAGATACGCAGTATTTT
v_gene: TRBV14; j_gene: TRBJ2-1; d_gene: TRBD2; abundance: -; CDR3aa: CASSQEGGRANEQFF; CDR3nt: TGTGCCAGCAGCCAAGAGGGGGGGAGGGCCAATGAGCAGTTCTTC